Listed below are T cell receptor beta chains from one sample, sequenced in a study of T cell repertoires in cytomegalovirus infection. MiXCR, run by TCRdb on the reads, gives a single entry per CDR3 protein. Among approximately 990,000 distinct CDR3 sequences listed, 31% were seen once. Their recognized antigens are unknown. The input for sequencing was cultured CD8+ T cells from PBMCs, taken from culture after CMV antigen stimulation. These TCRs come from a human donor in good health (CMV status not recorded). Some clones in this sample may be carry-over from other donors' samples. CDR3s include the opening cysteine and the closing phenylalanine or tryptophan. D genes are given only for firm matches. A clone size is listed for some rows: how often the clone was seen (once, few, many), or a class if it is expanded.

D gene	V gene	J gene	clone size	CDR3 DNA	CDR3 protein
TRBD1	TRBV15	TRBJ1-2	-	TGTGCCACCAGCAGAGGGGTCGGGACAGAAGAAATCAACTATGGCTACACCTTC	CATSRGVGTEEINYGYTF
TRBD2	TRBV7-9	TRBJ2-1	-	TGTGCCAGCAGCTTACCAGGGCGGGGGAATGAGCAGTTCTTC	CASSLPGRGNEQFF
-	TRBV7-9	TRBJ2-2	-	TGTGCCAGCAGCTTAGTTTCCTCAGACGGGGAGCTGTTTTTT	CASSLVSSDGELFF
-	TRBV15	TRBJ1-1	-	TGTGCCACCAGCATGAGGGCCGGGACTGAAGCTTTCTTT	CATSMRAGTEAFF
-	TRBV10-3	TRBJ2-2	-	TGTGCCATCAGTGGGCTTCCTGGGGAGCTGTTTTTT	CAISGLPGELFF
-	TRBV12-3/TRBV12-4	TRBJ2-2	few	TGTGCCAGCAGTAAATACACCGGGGAGCTGTTTTTT	CASSKYTGELFF
TRBD2	TRBV5-5	TRBJ2-1	few	TGTGCCAGCAGCCCCCGCGGGGGGGGGAGCTCCTACAATGAGCAGTTCTTC	CASSPRGGGSSYNEQFF
TRBD2	TRBV5-6	TRBJ2-1	few	TGTGCCAGCAGTTCCTCCGGGACTAGGGATTGGATTGAGCAGTTCTTC	CASSSSGTRDWIEQFF
-	TRBV12-5	TRBJ1-1	few	TGTGCTAGCGGGGTGGGGATCAACACTGAAGCTTTCTTT	CASGVGINTEAFF
-	TRBV28	TRBJ1-3	few	TGTGCCAGCAGTTTTGAGGGCCCTGGAAACACCATATATTTT	CASSFEGPGNTIYF
TRBD1	TRBV7-3	TRBJ2-1	-	TGTGCCAACAGCCCGATGGACAGGGGCTCCTACAATGAGCAGTTCTTC	CANSPMDRGSYNEQFF
-	TRBV7-9	TRBJ1-2	-	TGTGCCAGCAGCCCCCCGACAGTTTTATATGGCTACACCTTC	CASSPPTVLYGYTF
TRBD1	TRBV28	TRBJ1-1	few	TGTGCCAGCGAAGAGGGGGCGGGCACTGAAGCTTTCTTT	CASEEGAGTEAFF
-	TRBV7-9	TRBJ1-2	-	TGTGCCAGCAGCTATGGCCAACCTACAGGGAAGAACTATGGCTACACCTTC	CASSYGQPTGKNYGYTF
-	TRBV4-1	TRBJ2-1	-	TGCGCCAGCAGCCAAGCGCCGGGGTTCACTGAGCAGTTCTTC	CASSQAPGFTEQFF
TRBD2	TRBV11-3	TRBJ2-3	many	TGTGCCAGCAGCCCAAGCGGGGGGCCCACAGATACGCAGTATTTT	CASSPSGGPTDTQYF
TRBD2	TRBV11-2	TRBJ2-3	-	TGTGCCAGCAGCTTAGAAGTACGGGAGGGCACAGATACGCAGTATTTT	CASSLEVREGTDTQYF